This TCR beta chain was captured in a study of cytomegalovirus exposure and HLA in healthy donors. Study conclusions and caveats: In a later analysis, compared with equally common non-associated chains, HLA-associated beta chains were more expanded.

V was pared by 5 bases and J by 6 bases, with 13 bases between. Germline CDR1 is MDHEN and CDR2 is SYDVKM. CDR3 length: 14 residues. This PCR relied on a set of 60 Vbeta primers and 13 Jbeta primers. Measured with immunoSEQ multiplex PCR; TCRdb has only the in-frame clones, and not every one. The top ten hold over 12% of the sample, which has under 100,000 clones, around 66% seen once. Note on this clone: Its specificity is unknown.

This sequence was found in a woman aged 40 to 50 in good health and CMV-seropositive. This chain links TRBV28 with TRBJ2-2; maybe TRBD2 (6 bases). The sample taken for sequencing was PBMCs. The CDR3 nucleotides are TGTGCCAGCAGTACACCGACTAGGGCCGGGGAGCTGTTTTTT. Its protein product is CASSTPTRAGELFF.